This T cell receptor (beta chain) was retrieved from a study of blood T cells in healthy people across ages. Study conclusions and caveats: Both higher diversity and more naive CD4+ cells marked long-lived donors when set against aged donors.

They isolated at least 6 million PBMCs from each sample. This CDR3 has 16 residues. Germline V gives CDR1 MNHEY, CDR2 SVGAGI. V lost 0 bases to trimming and J lost 0 bases, with 9 bases between them. Details on this clonotype: Its antigen is currently unknown.

PCR was performed a second time for about 7 to 12 cycles using a sample-barcoded 5' primer and a J-beta primer mix. Each CDR3 protein is one row after TCRdb ran MiXCR on the 5' RACE reads. Of about 800,000 distinct CDR3 sequences in the sample, about 25% were seen once. These data also featured in a second study, about T cells of mothers and their children. From that second work: In this cohort, donors were a few healthy Caucasian mothers plus their six children.

V is TRBV6-5 and J is TRBJ2-4; D may be TRBD1 (5 bases). This sequence was found in a boy aged 10-17 years in good health. Sequences were obtained from blood. The CDR3 DNA follows: TGTGCCAGCAGTTACTCCAGGGTTTTAGCCAAAAACATTCAGTACTTC. This translates into CASSYSRVLAKNIQYF.